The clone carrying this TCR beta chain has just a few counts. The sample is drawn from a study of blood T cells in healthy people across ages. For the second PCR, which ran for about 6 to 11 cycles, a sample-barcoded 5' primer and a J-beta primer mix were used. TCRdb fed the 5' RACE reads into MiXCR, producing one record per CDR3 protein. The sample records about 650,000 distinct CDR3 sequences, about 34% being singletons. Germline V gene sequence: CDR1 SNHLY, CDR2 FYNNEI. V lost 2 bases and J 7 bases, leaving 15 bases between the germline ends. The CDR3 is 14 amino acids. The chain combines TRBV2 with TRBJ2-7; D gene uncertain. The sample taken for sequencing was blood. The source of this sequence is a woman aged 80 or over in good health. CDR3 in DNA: TGTGCCAGCAGTGAACAGCAGGTTTCCAATGAGCAGTACTTC. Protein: CASSEQQVSNEQYF.